This T cell receptor (beta chain) was sequenced for a study of CD4 T cells in lung cancer (dated by TCRdb to the late 2010s). Notes on the research overall: To find responses to candidate mutation-encoded neoepitopes, the study screened blood T cells from NSCLC patients and isolated neoantigen-specific CD4+ T-cell clones and TCRs. The frequency of neoantigen-specific clonotypes in tumor resections, non-adjacent lung and cultured T-cell products was tracked by TCRB deep sequencing. Aged 60 to 69 when blood was donated, the resected patients, most of whom were former smokers, had either lung adenocarcinoma or squamous cell carcinoma. Before blood donation, patients had received treatments including platinum chemotherapy, and some received nivolumab or pembrolizumab. Points the paper makes about the study in general: IFNgamma-sorted cells included nonspecific IFNgamma producers of unknown purity, so expanded lines ranged from monoclonal to oligoclonal. Some blood-derived responses might reflect in vitro priming of naive T cells or cross-reactivity rather than memory responses to the cancer.

A word on this clone: It has no known antigen specificity. No qualities accompany the bases; no much larger clone lies one base away.

PBMCs were stimulated for over 10 days with mutant 27-mer peptides together with IL21, IL7, IL15 and IL2, and were then restimulated with autologous B cells pulsed with peptide. After restimulation with peptide-pulsed B cells, live IFNgamma-secreting T cells were sorted by cytokine capture on a FACS Aria2. Sorted cells were expanded at limiting dilution, approximately 3 or 11 cells per well, with irradiated allogeneic PBMCs, phytohemagglutinin and IL2 for 14 to 20 days. Peripheral blood samples or leukapheresis products were collected from the patients. Expanded lines were screened for antigen specificity by IFNgamma ELISA against autologous B cells pulsed with mutant peptides. Libraries came from the immunoSEQ multiplex PCR assay. Qiagen DNeasy or QIAamp micro DNA kits were used to isolate DNA, and the Adaptive Biotechnology human TCRB sequencing kit was used to sequence TCRB. Sequencing of TCRB libraries was performed on an Illumina MiSeq. In the source study's methods: TCRB sequence data were analyzed using the kit provider's software, and tumor enrichment of clonotype templates was assessed with Fisher's exact test. As stored in TCRdb, this immuneACCESS dataset retains in-frame rearrangements with V and J assigned. A fraction of the clones does not appear; measured against another copy, unresolved V genes explain less than half of the discrepancy, and the remainder lacks a known reason. The V and J calls and clone size come from that table; D and trimming were worked out from the DNA. The sample includes approximately 300 clones, with 85% to 95% observed a single time. The top ten hold around 85% of the sample.

Source material: a CD4+ T cell line or clone grown in culture. The clonotype originates from an older woman with non-small cell lung cancer. Some clones in this sample may be carry-over from other donors' samples.

The CDR3 here reads CSAHRGGRLAERHNEQFF. In nucleotides, the sequence is TGCAGCGCACACAGGGGCGGGAGACTAGCGGAACGACACAATGAGCAGTTCTTC. This chain joins TRBV29-1 to TRBJ2-1; 9 central bases correspond to TRBD2. Via the germline V gene, CDR1 is SQVTM and CDR2 ANQGSEA. The CDR3, from cysteine to phenylalanine, totals 18 residues. Of the read, only the CDR3 DNA is kept; its 54 bases are in frame from base 1. Trimmed from V: 7 bases; trimmed from J: 5 bases; junction bases lacking a gene match: 21.